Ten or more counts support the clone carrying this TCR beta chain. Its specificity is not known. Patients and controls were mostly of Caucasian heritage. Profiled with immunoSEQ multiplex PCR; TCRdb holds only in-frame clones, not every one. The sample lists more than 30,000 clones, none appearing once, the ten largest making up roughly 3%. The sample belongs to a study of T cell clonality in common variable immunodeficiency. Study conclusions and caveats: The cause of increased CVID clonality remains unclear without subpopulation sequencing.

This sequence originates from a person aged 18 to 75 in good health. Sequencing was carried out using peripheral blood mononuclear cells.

CDR3 in amino acids: CSVEIRGVNTEAFF. CDR3 DNA (partial): TGCAGCGTTGAAATCCGGGGGGTGAACACTGAA. The V and J genes are TRBV29-1 and TRBJ1-1; D might be TRBD1 (5 bases). The missing CDR3 end, 3 residues past where the read stops, is filled in from the germline J gene. This CDR3 is built from 14 residues. CDR1 SQVTM and CDR2 ANQGSEA come from the germline V gene. Trimming took 2 bases from V and 0 from J, leaving 10 bases between them.